This TCR beta chain originates from a study of blood T cell repertoires in COVID-19. Study-wide context: T cells, B-cell-depleted T cells, or PBMCs supplied cDNA or gDNA.

V was pared by 5 bases and J by 4 bases, with 26 bases between. This CDR3 is built from 18 residues. Germline-derived CDR1 and CDR2 are SGHVS and FQNEAQ. In the original processing: Reference gene primer amplification gave estimated nucleated cell counts. Sequenced by immunoSEQ multiplex PCR; TCRdb stores in-frame clones only, minus some. The V and J calls and clone size were taken over from that table, and D and trimming were inferred from the DNA. The sample lists 200,000 or so clones, approximately 80% occurring once. This sequence was found in a human donor with acute or convalescent COVID-19. The donor label of this sample is uncertain. The sequenced sample consisted of peripheral blood. V is TRBV7-8 and J is TRBJ1-2, with D hard to call. In DNA, the CDR3 is TGTGCCAGCAGCCCAATAGTGGCAGGTTCCTATTTTAGCTATGGCTACACCTTC. It encodes CASSPIVAGSYFSYGYTF.